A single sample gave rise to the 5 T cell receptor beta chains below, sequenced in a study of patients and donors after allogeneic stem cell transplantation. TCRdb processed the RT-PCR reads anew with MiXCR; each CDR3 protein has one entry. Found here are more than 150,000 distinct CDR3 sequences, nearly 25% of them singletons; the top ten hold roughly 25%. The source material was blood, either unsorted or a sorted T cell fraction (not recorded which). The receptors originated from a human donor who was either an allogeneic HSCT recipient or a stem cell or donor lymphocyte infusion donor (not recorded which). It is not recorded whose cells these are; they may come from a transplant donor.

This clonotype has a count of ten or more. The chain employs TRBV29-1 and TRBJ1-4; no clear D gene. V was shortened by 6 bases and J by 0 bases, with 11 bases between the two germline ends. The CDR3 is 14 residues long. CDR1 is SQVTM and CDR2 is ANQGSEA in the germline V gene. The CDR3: CSVRDDATNEKLFF. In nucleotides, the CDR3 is TGCAGCGTCCGCGATGACGCAACTAATGAAAAACTGTTTTTT.

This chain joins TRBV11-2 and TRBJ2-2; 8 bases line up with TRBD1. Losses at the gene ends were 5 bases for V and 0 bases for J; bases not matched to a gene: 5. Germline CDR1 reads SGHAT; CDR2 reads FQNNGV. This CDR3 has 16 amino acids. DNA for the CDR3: TGTGCCAGCAGCACCTACAGGGGGGCGAACACCGGGGAGCTGTTTTTT. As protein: CASSTYRGANTGELFF.

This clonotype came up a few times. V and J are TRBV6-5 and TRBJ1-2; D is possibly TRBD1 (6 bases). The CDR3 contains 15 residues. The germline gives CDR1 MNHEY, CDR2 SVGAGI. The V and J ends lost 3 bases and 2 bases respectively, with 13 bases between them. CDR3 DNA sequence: TGTGCCAGCAGTTATACTAACAGGGCCAACTATGGCTACACCTTC. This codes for CASSYTNRANYGYTF.

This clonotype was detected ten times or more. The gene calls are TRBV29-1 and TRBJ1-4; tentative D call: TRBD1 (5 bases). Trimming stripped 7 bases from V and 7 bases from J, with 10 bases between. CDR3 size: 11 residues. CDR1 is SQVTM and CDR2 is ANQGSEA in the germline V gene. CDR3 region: CSAGTGEKLFF. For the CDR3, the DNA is TGCAGCGCCGGGACGGGTGAAAAACTGTTTTTT.

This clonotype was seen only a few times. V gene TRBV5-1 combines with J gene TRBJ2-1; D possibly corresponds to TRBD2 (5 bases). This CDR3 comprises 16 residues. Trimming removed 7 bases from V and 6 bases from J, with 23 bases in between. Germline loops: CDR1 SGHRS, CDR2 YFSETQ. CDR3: CASSLTPWQAGNEQFF. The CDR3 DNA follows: TGCGCCAGCTCCCTAACCCCCTGGCAGGCGGGCAATGAGCAGTTCTTC.